Below are 27 T cell receptor beta chains sequenced from a single sample in a study of Ad26.COV2.S vaccination and SARS-CoV-2 variants. The table came from immunoSEQ multiplex PCR; TCRdb's copy has only in-frame clones and leaves some out. The sample lists over 350,000 clones, around 85% occurring once. The treatment here: roughly 19 received Ad26.COV2.S at low or high dose, single or two shots; about 5 received placebo; per-sample allocation not given. The study sampled participants on day 63 after the first vaccine or placebo injection. Source: peripheral blood, taken in a trial of Ad26.COV2.S vaccine versus placebo. The receptor source for this set is a person aged 18 to 59 who received the Ad26.COV2.S COVID-19 vaccine or a placebo.

This chain joins TRBV30 and TRBJ1-1; no firm D call. The CDR3 has 10 amino acids. V dropped 3 bases and J dropped 8 bases, with 7 bases sitting between them. Germline V gene lookup returns CDR1 GTSNPN and CDR2 SVGIG (reference sequence). CDR3 region: CAWSSQEAFF. Here the CDR3 DNA reads TGTGCCTGGAGCTCACAAGAAGCTTTCTTT.

The V call is TRBV7-9, the J call TRBJ2-1; D is unclear. The CDR3 extends over 14 amino acids. Trimming shortened V by 4 bases and J by 8 bases, and 15 bases separated the two germline ends. The germline V gene encodes CDR1 SEHNR and CDR2 FQNEAQ (reference sequence). CDR3 in amino acids: CASSSPTPGYEQFF. The CDR3 DNA sequence: TGTGCCAGCAGCTCCCCGACTCCTGGGTATGAGCAGTTCTTC.

The rearrangement uses TRBV4-1 and TRBJ2-3; D unclear. Germline V gene data show CDR1 as MGHRA and CDR2 as YSYEKL. Between the trimmed V and J ends, which lost 1 base and 4 bases, there was a span of 9 bases. The CDR3 has 14 amino acids. The DNA for the CDR3 is TGCGCCAGCAGCCAAGGTTTAAGGTCAGATACGCAGTATTTT. This sequence encodes CASSQGLRSDTQYF.

The V gene is TRBV6-2 or TRBV6-3, the J gene TRBJ2-7; tentatively, D is TRBD2 (5 bases). This CDR3 is built from 13 residues. V was pared by 4 bases and J by 10 bases, with 17 bases between. Germline V gene sequence: CDR1 MNHEY, CDR2 SVGEGT. For the CDR3, the DNA is TGTGCCAGCAGTTCCACGGACGTCGGAGGACAGTACTTC. Translation: CASSSTDVGGQYF.

The CDR3 loop reads CASSEVGGSEGTEAFF. In DNA form, the CDR3 reads TGTGCCAGCAGTGAAGTCGGCGGCTCGGAAGGCACTGAAGCTTTCTTT. The V call is TRBV2, the J call TRBJ1-1; D gene uncertain. This CDR3 region has 16 residues. Trimming shortened V by 1 base and J by 4 bases, and 16 bases separated the two germline ends. Germline loops: CDR1 SNHLY, CDR2 FYNNEI.

J is TRBJ2-5 and V is TRBV6-5; D gene unclear. This CDR3 has 13 amino acids. V was trimmed by 5 bases and J by 2 bases, leaving 9 bases between them. Looked up from germline, CDR1 is MNHEY and CDR2 is SVGAGI. The CDR3 spells CASSSSQQETQYF. The CDR3 DNA sequence: TGTGCCAGCAGTAGCTCGCAGCAAGAGACCCAGTACTTC.

Only a few counts were recorded for this clone. This chain joins TRBV5-4 and TRBJ1-2; D is unclear. Germline loops: CDR1 SGHNT, CDR2 YYREEE (reference sequence). The CDR3 loop spans 13 amino acids. V shed 0 bases and J shed 0 bases, with 3 bases lying between them. The CDR3 DNA sequence: TGTGCCAGCAGCTTGGTACCTAACTATGGCTACACCTTC. It codes for CASSLVPNYGYTF. Together with reference TRBV5-4 and TRBJ1-2, the CDR3 gives the full variable domain: ETGVTQSPTHLIKTRGQQVTLRCSSQSGHNTVSWYQQALGQGPQFIFQYYREEENGRGNFPPRFSGLQFPNYSSELNVNALELDDSALYLCASSLVPNYGYTFGSGTRLTVV.

The rearrangement joins TRBV28 to TRBJ2-2, with 7 bases aligning to TRBD1. Germline CDR1 and CDR2: MDHEN and SYDVKM. There are 15 residues in the CDR3. V lost 4 bases, J lost 5 bases, and 7 bases stayed unmatched. The CDR3: CASSSGQLLTGELFF. The CDR3, as DNA: TGTGCCAGCAGTTCGGGACAGTTGCTTACCGGGGAGCTGTTTTTT. The whole variable domain, remainder taken from reference TRBV28 and TRBJ2-2, is DVKVTQSSRYLVKRTGEKVFLECVQDMDHENMFWYRQDPGLGLRLIYFSYDVKMKEKGDIPEGYSVSREKKERFSLILESASTNQTSMYLCASSSGQLLTGELFFGEGSRLTVL.

This clone has just one count. The genes are TRBV6-5 and TRBJ2-7; D is ambiguous. Germline lookup yields CDR1 MNHEY and CDR2 SVGAGI. CDR3 length equals 15 residues. V dropped 0 bases and J dropped 0 bases, with 9 bases sitting between them. DNA for the CDR3: TGTGCCAGCAGTTACTCTGCAGGAAGCTCCTACGAGCAGTACTTC. The encoded protein is CASSYSAGSSYEQYF.

The V gene is TRBV4-1, the J gene TRBJ1-5, with a weak D call TRBD1 (6 bases). Germline CDR1 reads MGHRA; CDR2 reads YSYEKL. The V and J ends lost 4 bases and 8 bases respectively, with 12 bases between them. CDR3 size: 13 residues. The CDR3 region has the DNA TGCGCCAGCAGCCCACAGGGTACGGAGCCCCAGCATTTT. Amino acid sequence: CASSPQGTEPQHF.

The chain links TRBV10-1 to TRBJ2-2; 9 bases line up with TRBD2. V shed 6 bases and J 5 bases; nucleotides not matched to a gene: 4. The CDR3 has 14 residues. Per the germline V gene, CDR1 is WNHNN and CDR2 is SYGVQD (reference sequence). CDR3 in DNA: TGCGCCAGCAGGCCTAGCGGGGATACCGGGGAGCTGTTTTTT. It is translated as CASRPSGDTGELFF.

The rearrangement links TRBV10-3 to TRBJ2-5, with 10 nucleotides matching TRBD2. Trimming took 2 bases from V and 3 from J; bases not matched to a gene: 0. The germline gives CDR1 ENHRY, CDR2 SYGVKD. CDR3 length equals 14 residues. DNA of the CDR3: TGTGCCATCAGTGAGCTAGCGGGGGAAGAGACCCAGTACTTC. It codes for CAISELAGEETQYF.

Comments on this clone: A junction end diverges from the germline sequence, so it may reflect a read error. The rearrangement links TRBV2 to TRBJ1-2; 7 bases map to TRBD1. The CDR3 length is 19 residues. Germline-derived CDR1 and CDR2 are SNHLY and FYNNEI. The DNA of the CDR3 is TGTGCCAGCAGAGAAGTGGGACAGCTCCGCAAAGCTTTCAACTATGGCTACACCTTC. Translated, it gives CASREVGQLRKAFNYGYTF.

The gene calls are TRBV19 and TRBJ2-7; D gene unclear. The CDR3 covers 13 residues. The V gene lost 5 bases and the J gene lost 4 bases, with 12 bases spanning the gap. In germline, CDR1 is LNHDA, CDR2 SQIVND (reference sequence). The CDR3, as DNA: TGTGCCAGTAGTGCCCACCCTGGGTACGAGCAGTACTTC. Translation gives CASSAHPGYEQYF.

The V and J genes are TRBV5-1 and TRBJ2-5; D gene ambiguous. There are 15 residues in the CDR3. The V and J ends lost 1 base and 0 bases respectively, with 10 bases between them. The germline V gene has CDR1 SGHRS and CDR2 YFSETQ. Here the CDR3 DNA reads TGCGCCAGCAGCTTGACAGCTTCGTACCAAGAGACCCAGTACTTC. Translation gives CASSLTASYQETQYF.

The rearrangement uses TRBV7-2 and TRBJ2-1; 11 bases map to TRBD2. Per the germline V gene, CDR1 is SGHTA and CDR2 is FQGNSA. J gave up 10 bases and V 1 base, and 6 bases lay outside the gene matches. There are 15 residues in the CDR3. The CDR3 here is CASSLELTSGEEQFF. The CDR3 nucleotides are TGTGCCAGCAGCTTAGAGCTGACTAGCGGGGAAGAGCAGTTCTTC.

The genes are TRBV6-5 and TRBJ1-1, with TRBD1 identical over 7 bases. Germline-derived CDR1 and CDR2 are MNHEY and SVGAGI. After removal of 6 bases from V and 2 bases from J, the junction contained 9 bases not matched to a gene. The CDR3 has 15 amino acids. This CDR3 reads CASSSTGWGNTEAFF. The CDR3 nucleotides read TGTGCCAGCAGCTCGACAGGGTGGGGAAACACTGAAGCTTTCTTT.

V is TRBV7-9 and J is TRBJ1-2; 10 bases align to TRBD1. In germline, CDR1 is SEHNR, CDR2 FQNEAQ (reference sequence). The CDR3 runs 18 residues. V trimming: 6 bases; J trimming: 0 bases; junction bases outside the gene matches: 13. CDR3 region: CASRRDRDRGLANYGYTF. CDR3 coding DNA: TGTGCCAGCAGACGCGACCGGGACAGGGGCCTTGCTAACTATGGCTACACCTTC.

This chain uses TRBV11-2 with TRBJ2-1; D is possibly TRBD1 or TRBD2 (5 bases each). The CDR3 has 15 residues. In germline, CDR1 is SGHAT, CDR2 FQNNGV. V shed 5 bases and J shed 3 bases, with 14 bases lying between them. CDR3 bases: TGTGCCAGCAGCCCGTCGGGACCAAGCTACAATGAGCAGTTCTTC. It specifies CASSPSGPSYNEQFF. Complete variable domain (other parts from reference TRBV11-2 and TRBJ2-1): EAGVAQSPRYKIIEKRQSVAFWCNPISGHATLYWYQQILGQGPKLLIQFQNNGVVDDSQLPKDRFSAERLKGVDSTLKIQPAKLEDSAVYLCASSPSGPSYNEQFFGPGTRLTVL.

The chain has TRBV21-1 and TRBJ2-5; the table assigns TRBD1, which was not confirmed against the DNA. TRBV21-1 is recorded as a pseudogene. The CDR3 covers 19 residues. CDR3 in DNA: TGTGCCAGCAGCAAATCGGGACAGGGATCCCGAGGTAAGGAAGAGACCCAGTACTTC. Its protein is CASSKSGQGSRGKEETQYF.

The chain recombines TRBV4-1 with TRBJ1-6; 7 nucleotides align to TRBD1. Trimming at V came to 0 bases and at J to 9 bases, leaving 8 bases not matched to a gene. In germline, CDR1 is MGHRA, CDR2 YSYEKL. This CDR3 spans 16 amino acids. The CDR3 DNA reads as TGCGCCAGCAGCCAAGAGTATGGGGACAGAGGTTCACCCCTCCACTTT. It encodes CASSQEYGDRGSPLHF.

The rearrangement links TRBV7-2 to TRBJ1-6; D not certain. With 1 base removed from V and 2 bases from J, the gap between germline ends came to 6 bases. This CDR3 has 15 amino acids. The germline V gene has CDR1 SGHTA and CDR2 FQGNSA. Written as DNA, the CDR3 is TGTGCCAGCAGCTTAGAAGGACCCTATAATTCACCCCTCCACTTT. Translation: CASSLEGPYNSPLHF.

The rearrangement uses TRBV5-4 and TRBJ1-1; no reliable D call. The CDR3 has 13 amino acids. Per germline, CDR1 SGHNT and CDR2 YYREEE (reference sequence). Deletions cut 2 bases from V and 1 base from J, with 6 bases between. CDR3 nucleotides: TGTGCCAGCAGCTTACAAGGGAACACTGAAGCTTTCTTT. Protein: CASSLQGNTEAFF.

This chain uses TRBV29-1 with TRBJ1-2, with TRBD1 identical over 9 bases. The CDR3 consists of 14 residues. Germline CDR1 reads SQVTM; CDR2 reads ANQGSEA. The V gene end was trimmed by 0 bases and the J gene end by 5 bases; junction bases not matched to a gene: 4. CDR3 in DNA: TGCAGCGTTGAAGATCGGGACAGGGTTTATGGCTACACCTTC. Amino acid sequence: CSVEDRDRVYGYTF. Drawing the rest from reference TRBV29-1 and TRBJ1-2, the complete variable domain is SAVISQKPSRDICQRGTSLTIQCQVDSQVTMMFWYRQQPGQSLTLIATANQGSEATYESGFVIDKFPISRPNLTFSTLTVSNMSPEDSSIYLCSVEDRDRVYGYTFGSGTRLTVV.

This chain connects TRBV7-2 to TRBJ2-1; no firm D call. The length of the CDR3 is 17 residues. Trimming stripped 4 bases from V and 0 bases from J, with 16 bases between. CDR1 and CDR2 (germline): SGHTA, FQGNSA. As DNA, the CDR3 is TGTGCCAGCAGCTCCTATGGGTTCAGAAGCTCCTACAATGAGCAGTTCTTC. Protein: CASSSYGFRSSYNEQFF.

The chain is built from TRBV7-9 and TRBJ2-3; 9 bases are a match to TRBD2. This CDR3 comprises 16 residues. V lost 1 base, J lost 4 bases, and 6 bases stayed unmatched. Germline values: CDR1 SEHNR, CDR2 FQNEAQ (reference sequence). The CDR3 loop reads CASSLGSAGGSDTQYF. Written as DNA, the CDR3 is TGTGCCAGCAGCTTAGGCTCGGCGGGGGGGTCAGATACGCAGTATTTT. Looking up the rest from reference TRBV7-9 and TRBJ2-3 gives the full variable domain: DTGVSQNPRHKITKRGQNVTFRCDPISEHNRLYWYRQTLGQGPEFLTYFQNEAQLEKSRLLSDRFSAERPKGSFSTLEIQRTEQGDSAMYLCASSLGSAGGSDTQYFGPGTRLTVL.

The chain joins TRBV18 to TRBJ2-1, with 10 bases lining up with TRBD2. The CDR3 runs to 15 residues. With V trimmed by 7 bases and J by 10 bases, 13 bases remained unmatched. Germline lookup yields CDR1 KGHSH and CDR2 LQKENI. CDR3 bases: TGTGCCAGCTTGACAGGTCTAGCGGGAGAAGGGGAGCAGTTCTTC. Translating it yields CASLTGLAGEGEQFF.